The 5 T cell receptor beta chains in this list originate from one sample, sequenced in a study of cytomegalovirus exposure and HLA in healthy donors (dated by TCRdb to the late 2010s). Library preparation was by the immunoSEQ multiplex PCR assay. The multiplex PCR relied on a mix of 60 forward primers for TCR Vbeta segments and 13 reverse primers for TCR Jbeta segments. The table was pulled from immuneACCESS by TCRdb, which kept in-frame rearrangements only. Such tables lose some clones; where checked, under half of the loss comes from unresolved V genes, and the rest has no known cause. For this sample the table gives about 140,000 clones, of which roughly 77% were detected only once. 3% to 3.5% of the sample belongs to the ten largest clones. Sequencing input: PBMCs. Receptor source: a female donor in good health and CMV-seronegative.

The rearrangement links TRBV9 to TRBJ2-1; possibly TRBD2 for D (6 bases). Germline V gene lookup returns CDR1 SGDLS and CDR2 YYNGEE. Trimming pared 5 bases from V and 6 bases from J, leaving 15 bases between. This CDR3 has 14 residues. The CDR3 DNA is TGTGCCAGCAGAAGGTATCCGGGGGTCAATGAGCAGTTCTTC. This codes for CASRRYPGVNEQFF.

V and J are TRBV5-6 and TRBJ1-1; the D is unclear. The V and J ends lost 5 bases and 11 bases respectively, with 16 bases between them. There are 12 residues in the CDR3. Looked up from germline, CDR1 is SGHDT and CDR2 is YYEEEE. The DNA of the CDR3 is TGTGCCAGCAGTTATATGGCGGAGGAGGCTTTCTTT. Translating gives CASSYMAEEAFF.

This clone was recorded once. The genes are TRBV4-1 and TRBJ1-1; D ambiguous. Germline V gene lookup returns CDR1 MGHRA and CDR2 YSYEKL. CDR3 size: 13 residues. The V end lost 2 bases, the J end lost 1 base, and 5 bases lay between the germline ends. The DNA for the CDR3 is TGCGCCAGCAGCCAATGGGCGAACACTGAAGCTTTCTTT. Its translation is CASSQWANTEAFF.

The V gene is TRBV25-1, the J gene TRBJ2-1; TRBD2 agrees at 11 bases. This CDR3 is built from 16 residues. Trimming cost V 5 bases and J 9 bases; bases outside gene matches: 12. Germline-derived CDR1 and CDR2 are MGHDK and SYGVNS. CDR3 DNA sequence: TGTGCCAGCAGTCATGGCGGGGTAGCGGGAGGGGTTGAGCAGTTCTTC. Protein sequence: CASSHGGVAGGVEQFF.

The chain employs TRBV7-9 and TRBJ1-2; D possibly corresponds to TRBD1 (5 bases). Looked up from germline, CDR1 is SEHNR and CDR2 is FQNEAQ (reference sequence). This CDR3 has 15 residues. V gave up 4 bases and J gave up 1 base, with 13 bases separating them. CDR3: CASSSGGTINYGYTF. The CDR3 coding sequence is TGTGCCAGCAGCTCGGGGGGGACCATTAACTATGGCTACACCTTC.